The 8 T cell receptor beta chains below all came from one sample that was sequenced in a study of cytomegalovirus exposure and HLA in healthy donors. PCR was performed using 60 Vbeta and 13 Jbeta primers. Assay: immunoSEQ multiplex PCR; the TCRdb copy retains only in-frame clones and omits some. The sample consists of roughly 180,000 clones, roughly 79% of them appearing once. The sequencing sample was made of PBMCs. The receptors were gathered from a male donor in good health and CMV-seronegative.

This chain joins TRBV7-2 and TRBJ1-2, with 12 bases aligning to TRBD1. Germline CDR1 reads SGHTA; CDR2 reads FQGNSA. V was pared by 1 base and J by 3 bases, with 6 bases of the junction left unmatched. This CDR3 region has 17 residues. The CDR3 loop reads CASSLGGTGGTYYGYTF. For the CDR3, the DNA is TGTGCCAGCAGCTTAGGAGGGACAGGGGGCACCTACTATGGCTACACCTTC.

This clone occurred a few times. The V call is TRBV30, the J call TRBJ2-3; 8 bases match TRBD2. V lost 3 bases and J lost 0; bases outside the gene matches: 2. This CDR3 has 14 residues. CDR1 GTSNPN and CDR2 SVGIG come from the germline V gene (reference sequence). The CDR3, as DNA: TGTGCCTGGAGGGCTAGCGGGAGCACAGATACGCAGTATTTT. This encodes CAWRASGSTDTQYF. The variable domain in full, with the rest retrieved from reference TRBV30 and TRBJ2-3, is SQTIHQWPATLVQPVGSPLSLECTVEGTSNPNLYWYRQAAGRGLQLLFYSVGIGQISSEVPQNLSASRPQDRQFILSSKKLLLSDSGFYLCAWRASGSTDTQYFGPGTRLTVL.

The V and J genes are TRBV6-6 and TRBJ1-5; 7 positions agree with TRBD1. The V gene's germline CDR1 is MNHNY and CDR2 SVGAGI (reference sequence). The CDR3 is 15 amino acids. The V and J ends lost 2 bases and 2 bases, in that order; junction bases with no gene match: 3. This CDR3 is CASSYQDRRNQPQHF. As DNA, the CDR3 is TGTGCCAGCAGTTACCAGGACAGGCGCAATCAGCCCCAGCATTTT.

In this sample, this clone turned up a few times. This chain joins TRBV28 and TRBJ2-1, with TRBD2 matching 7 bases. Trimming at V came to 6 bases and at J to 6 bases, leaving 8 bases not matched to a gene. CDR1 MDHEN and CDR2 SYDVKM come from the germline V gene. This CDR3 has 14 amino acids. CDR3 nucleotides: TGTGCCAGCAGACCAGCGGGGACCATCAATGAGCAGTTCTTC. This translates into CASRPAGTINEQFF.

This rearrangement joins TRBV6-5 to TRBJ1-4, with TRBD1 as a possible D gene (5 bases). Germline V gene lookup returns CDR1 MNHEY and CDR2 SVGAGI. The CDR3 is 14 amino acids. V lost 0 bases and J lost 6, with 8 bases in between. CDR3 sequence reads: CASSYSAGHEKLFF. CDR3 DNA: TGTGCCAGCAGTTACTCCGCGGGACATGAAAAACTGTTTTTT.

This clone was seen more than once but under ten times. The genes are TRBV27 and TRBJ2-7; 9 bases map to TRBD1. The CDR3 has 15 amino acids. In germline, CDR1 is MNHEY, CDR2 SMNVEV (reference sequence). V gave up 7 bases and J gave up 7 bases; unmatched junction bases: 14. The CDR3 DNA reads as TGTGCCAGCAATCAACAGGGGGCGCCCCCGGGGGAGCAGTACTTC. It yields the protein CASNQQGAPPGEQYF.

The chain is built from TRBV9 and TRBJ2-2; no clear D. The CDR3 has 12 amino acids. Germline values: CDR1 SGDLS, CDR2 YYNGEE. V gave up 6 bases and J gave up 1 base, with 4 bases separating them. CDR3: CASTVNTGELFF. In DNA, the CDR3 is TGTGCCAGCACAGTGAACACCGGGGAGCTGTTTTTT.

The chain employs TRBV5-8 and TRBJ1-5, with a tentative D call TRBD1 (5 bases). This CDR3 region has 17 residues. Germline V CDR1 and CDR2: SGHTS, YDEGEE. V lost 0 bases and J lost 11, with 24 bases in between. Here the CDR3 reads CASSLGGLVASGPAQHF. As DNA, the CDR3 is TGTGCCAGCAGCTTGGGGGGCTTGGTGGCCTCTGGGCCAGCCCAGCATTTT.